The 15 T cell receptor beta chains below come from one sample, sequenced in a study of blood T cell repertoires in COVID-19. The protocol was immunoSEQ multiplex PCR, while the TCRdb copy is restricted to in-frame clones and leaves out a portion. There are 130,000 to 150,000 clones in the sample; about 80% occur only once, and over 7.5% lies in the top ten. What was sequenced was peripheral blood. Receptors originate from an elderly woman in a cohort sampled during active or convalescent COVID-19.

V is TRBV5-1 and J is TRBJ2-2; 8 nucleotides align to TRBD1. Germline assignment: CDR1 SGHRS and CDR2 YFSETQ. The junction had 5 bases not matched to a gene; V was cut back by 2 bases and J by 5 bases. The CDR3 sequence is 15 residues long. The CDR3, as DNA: TGCGCCAGCAGCTTTGGGACAGGAGAGACCGGGGAGCTGTTTTTT. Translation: CASSFGTGETGELFF.

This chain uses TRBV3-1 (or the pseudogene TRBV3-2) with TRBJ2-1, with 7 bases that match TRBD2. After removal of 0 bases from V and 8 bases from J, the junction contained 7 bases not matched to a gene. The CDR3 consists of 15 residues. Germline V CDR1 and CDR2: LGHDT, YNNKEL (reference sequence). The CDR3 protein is CASSQDREGRYEQFF. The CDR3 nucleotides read TGTGCCAGCAGCCAAGATAGGGAGGGTAGATATGAGCAGTTCTTC.

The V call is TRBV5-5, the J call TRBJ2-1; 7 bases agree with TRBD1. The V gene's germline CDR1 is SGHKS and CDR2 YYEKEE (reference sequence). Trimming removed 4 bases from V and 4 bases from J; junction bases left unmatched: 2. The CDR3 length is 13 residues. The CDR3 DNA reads TGTGCCAGCAGCAGGGGACAGTACAATGAGCAGTTCTTC. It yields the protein CASSRGQYNEQFF.

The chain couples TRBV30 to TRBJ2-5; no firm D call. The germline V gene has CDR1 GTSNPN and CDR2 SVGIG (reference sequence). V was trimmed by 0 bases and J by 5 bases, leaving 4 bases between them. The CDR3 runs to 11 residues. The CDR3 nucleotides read TGTGCCTGGAGTGTACGGGAGACCCAGTACTTC. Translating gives CAWSVRETQYF. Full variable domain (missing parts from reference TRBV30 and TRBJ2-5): SQTIHQWPATLVQPVGSPLSLECTVEGTSNPNLYWYRQAAGRGLQLLFYSVGIGQISSEVPQNLSASRPQDRQFILSSKKLLLSDSGFYLCAWSVRETQYFGPGTRLLVL.

CDR3 coding DNA: TGTGCCATCAAACCGGACAGGGGAGGGACTGAAGCTTTCTTT. Translating gives CAIKPDRGGTEAFF. V is TRBV6-5 and J is TRBJ1-1, with TRBD1 identical over 9 bases. V was pared by 10 bases and J by 5 bases, with 11 bases of the junction left unmatched. The CDR3 is 14 residues long. The germline V gene encodes CDR1 MNHEY and CDR2 SVGAGI.

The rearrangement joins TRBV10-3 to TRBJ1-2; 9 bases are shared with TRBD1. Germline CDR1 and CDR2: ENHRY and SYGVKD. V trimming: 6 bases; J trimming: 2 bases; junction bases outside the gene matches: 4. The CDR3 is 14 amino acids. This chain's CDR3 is CAISLGQGNYGYTF. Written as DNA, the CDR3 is TGTGCCATCAGCCTTGGACAGGGGAACTATGGCTACACCTTC.

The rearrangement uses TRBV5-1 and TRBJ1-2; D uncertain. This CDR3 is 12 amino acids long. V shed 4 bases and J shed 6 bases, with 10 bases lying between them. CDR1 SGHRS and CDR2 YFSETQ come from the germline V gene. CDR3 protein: CASSLNRDGYTF. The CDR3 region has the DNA TGCGCCAGCAGCCTCAACCGGGATGGCTACACCTTC. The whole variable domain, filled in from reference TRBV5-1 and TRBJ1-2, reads KAGVTQTPRYLIKTRGQQVTLSCSPISGHRSVSWYQQTPGQGLQFLFEYFSETQRNKGNFPGRFSGRQFSNSRSEMNVSTLELGDSALYLCASSLNRDGYTFGSGTRLTVV.

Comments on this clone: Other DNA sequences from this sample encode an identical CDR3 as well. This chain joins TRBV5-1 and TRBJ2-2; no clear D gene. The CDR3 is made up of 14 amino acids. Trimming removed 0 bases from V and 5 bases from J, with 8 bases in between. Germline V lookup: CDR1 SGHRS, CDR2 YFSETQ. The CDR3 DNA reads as TGCGCCAGCAGCTTGGTTGCAGGAACCGGGGAGCTGTTTTTT. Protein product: CASSLVAGTGELFF.

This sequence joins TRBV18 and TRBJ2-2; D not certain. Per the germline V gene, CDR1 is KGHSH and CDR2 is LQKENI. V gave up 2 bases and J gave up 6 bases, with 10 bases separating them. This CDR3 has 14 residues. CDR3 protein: CASSPITVAGELFF. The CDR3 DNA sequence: TGTGCCAGCTCACCAATAACGGTAGCCGGGGAGCTGTTTTTT.

Here the CDR3 reads CASSLVYFGEWTEAFF. The CDR3 DNA is TGTGCCAGCAGCTTAGTTTACTTCGGGGAGTGGACTGAAGCTTTCTTT. V usage is TRBV11-1 and J usage is TRBJ1-1; D is undetermined. The CDR3 consists of 16 residues. CDR1 and CDR2 (germline): SGHAT, FQDESV (reference sequence). Trimming stripped 1 base from V and 5 bases from J, with 17 bases between.

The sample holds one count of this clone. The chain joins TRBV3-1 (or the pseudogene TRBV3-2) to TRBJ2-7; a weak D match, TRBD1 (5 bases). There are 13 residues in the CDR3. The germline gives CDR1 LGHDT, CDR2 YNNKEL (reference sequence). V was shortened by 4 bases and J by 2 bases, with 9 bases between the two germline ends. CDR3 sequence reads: CASSPLRAYEQYF. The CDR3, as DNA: TGTGCCAGCAGCCCCCTCAGGGCCTACGAGCAGTACTTC.

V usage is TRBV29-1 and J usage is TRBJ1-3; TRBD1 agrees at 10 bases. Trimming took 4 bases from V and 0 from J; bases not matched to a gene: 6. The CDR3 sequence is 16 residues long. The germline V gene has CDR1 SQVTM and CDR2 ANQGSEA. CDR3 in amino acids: CSVGGTGADSGNTIYF. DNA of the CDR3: TGCAGCGTTGGGGGGACAGGGGCCGACTCTGGAAACACCATATATTTT.

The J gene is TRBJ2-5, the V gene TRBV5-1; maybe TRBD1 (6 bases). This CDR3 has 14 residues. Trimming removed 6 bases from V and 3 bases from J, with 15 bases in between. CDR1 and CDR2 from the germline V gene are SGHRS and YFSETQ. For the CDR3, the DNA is TGCGCCAGCATAGACCCGGGACAAGAAGAGACCCAGTACTTC. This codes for CASIDPGQEETQYF.

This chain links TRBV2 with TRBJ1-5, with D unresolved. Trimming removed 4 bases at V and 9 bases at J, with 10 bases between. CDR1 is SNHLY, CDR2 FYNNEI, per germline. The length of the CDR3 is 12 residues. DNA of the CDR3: TGTGCCAGCAGTGGAGGGTGGTGGCCCCAGCATTTT. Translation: CASSGGWWPQHF.

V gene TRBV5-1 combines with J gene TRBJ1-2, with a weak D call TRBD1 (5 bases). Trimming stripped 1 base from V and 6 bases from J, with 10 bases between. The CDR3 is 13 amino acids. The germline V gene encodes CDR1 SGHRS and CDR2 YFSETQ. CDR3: CASSLQGADGYTF. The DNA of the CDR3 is TGCGCCAGCAGCTTGCAAGGGGCGGATGGCTACACCTTC.